This T cell receptor beta chain came from a study of T cells in Graves' hyperthyroidism and ophthalmopathy (dated by TCRdb to the late 2010s). Broadly, across the study: Peripheral blood was sampled at the time of initial diagnosis, prior to any treatment. A discovery cohort of about a hundred patients, fewer than 50 with Graves' ophthalmopathy and under 60 with stable Graves' hyperthyroidism, was used to find distinguishing TCR V-J signatures. An independent validation cohort of around 20 hyperthyroidism patients and some 15 patients who later progressed to ophthalmopathy tested prospective prediction of ophthalmopathy. For training and testing, the approximately 97 patients in the discovery cohort were randomly divided in a 7:3 ratio. In addition, the study compared T-cell repertoires in thyroid tissue and in blood from six Graves' hyperthyroidism patients. Following sampling, methimazole starting at 30 mg daily was given to hyperthyroidism patients, and high-dose intravenous methylprednisolone was given to ophthalmopathy patients. The paper reports TCR Vbeta CDR3 sequencing of over 130 peripheral blood samples: under 45 ophthalmopathy, fewer than 80 hyperthyroidism and around 17 progressor patients. Study-level results and caveats: In cross-validation, a model built on a 13 V-J signature told ophthalmopathy apart from stable hyperthyroidism with less than 90% sensitivity and approximately 81% specificity, and in testing the same model reached 80%/75%. In validation, the model predicted progression to ophthalmopathy a median of roughly 6.1 months before onset, with about 64% sensitivity and 72.22% specificity. No statistical method was used to set the sample size in advance, and investigators knew the group allocation. Most expanded thyroid clonotypes (frequency above 0.001) were also found in blood, which suggests that blood repertoires may mirror thyroid immune responses.

Comments on this clonotype: The target of this receptor is not known. Per-nucleotide qualities are absent, and no much larger clonotype sits a single base away.

V is reduced by 5 bases and J by 7 bases, leaving a spacing of 18 bases between them. The cysteine opens and the phenylalanine closes a CDR3 of 16 amino acids. The kept DNA is CDR3 alone, 48 bases in frame from the first base. The CDR1 and CDR2 encoded by the germline V gene (reference sequence) are LNHDA and SQIVND. The TCR beta CDR3 regions were amplified from RNA transcripts. The TCR CDR3 was subjected to a first round of RT-PCR using the HTBI primer set and the Qiagen OneStep RT-PCR kit. Libraries were constructed in a second round of multiplex PCR, after which size selection and purification were performed. The libraries were sequenced on an Illumina HiSeq2000 using paired-end 100 bp reads. As for the original processing: SOAPnuke was used to process the raw data, throwing out any read that contained adapters or uncalled bases, had a mean Phred below 15, or lacked an exact constant-primer or identifier match. COPE v1.2.5 was used to merge high-quality paired reads, and clonotypes were defined as unique nucleotide sequences. Clonotypes were aligned to IMGT TRBV, TRBD and TRBJ reference segments using MiTCR v1.1. Analysis was restricted to V-J combinations with a frequency above 0.0001, which covered 99.2% of repertoires. The TCS score was defined as F50 (clonal expansion) divided by E x V (chaos), with BLOSUM62-based TCRdist calculated between CDR3 peptides within each V-J. Welch's t-statistics and random forest reduced just over 500 V-J features to 13, which were used in a naive Bayes classifier (R e1071). The public reads were reanalyzed by TCRdb: fastp trimming at Q25, MiXCR alignment, in-frame beta chains only. Rows are combined by CDR3 protein, so each entry shows the most common genes and DNA. The V and J calls follow TCRdb's processing rather than the paper's. This sample has approximately 600,000 distinct CDR3 sequences in its table, and about 15% of those were observed once. Of the sample, less than 6% is held by the ten largest clones.

Hyperthyroidism patients were aged 18 to 65 years and newly diagnosed, with disease duration of less than 2 months. Any patient with an uncontrolled infection, another autoimmune disease, pregnancy or lactation was excluded. Diagnoses were established on the basis of clinical symptoms, serum thyroxine and TRAb, thyroid ultrasound, and orbital computed tomography. For progressor patients, blood was drawn at the first diagnosis of hyperthyroidism, before any ophthalmopathy symptoms had appeared. Ficoll-Paque density gradient centrifugation was used to isolate PBMCs from 9.5 to 10 ml of fresh peripheral blood. Patients classed as progressors first received a Graves' hyperthyroidism diagnosis and then went on to develop ophthalmopathy during follow-up. Trizol reagent was used to extract total RNA, and RNA quality was then checked on an Agilent 2100 Bioanalyzer.

This receptor chain uses TRBV19 and TRBJ1-6, with an unclear D gene assignment. Sequenced sample: blood. The origin of this receptor is a woman in her 30s with Graves' hyperthyroidism that later progressed to Graves' ophthalmopathy. The CDR3 reads as follows: CASSPQIATGNSPLHF. In nucleotide form, the sequence is TGTGCCAGTAGTCCGCAGATCGCGACGGGGAATTCACCCCTCCACTTT.